This T cell receptor (beta chain) was observed in a study of PD-1 blockade in classical Hodgkin lymphoma. Study-level results: Baseline TCR diversity was reportedly lower in newly diagnosed patients than healthy donors. CD4+ but not CD8+ TCR diversity rose significantly by C4D1.

The repertoire was sequenced with immunoSEQ multiplex PCR; TCRdb's copy has only in-frame clones and lacks some. Here the sample spans over 70,000 clones, 75% to 90% being singletons. Each and every patient relapsed after autologous stem cell transplantation, and patients got differing brentuximab vedotin exposure. With respect to this clone: Its antigen is still unknown.

CDR1 is SEHNR and CDR2 is FQNEAQ in the germline V gene (reference sequence). The V and J ends lost 7 bases and 3 bases respectively, with 21 bases between them. The CDR3 totals 16 residues. The V call is TRBV7-9, the J call TRBJ1-2; D is ambiguous. This TCR was sampled from a human donor with classical Hodgkin lymphoma. The sequencing here drew on peripheral blood mononuclear cells (PBMCs), taken at baseline. CDR3 DNA: TGTGCCAGCATCAATACGAACCAAGGACGGCACTATGGCTACACCTTC. Translation: CASINTNQGRHYGYTF.